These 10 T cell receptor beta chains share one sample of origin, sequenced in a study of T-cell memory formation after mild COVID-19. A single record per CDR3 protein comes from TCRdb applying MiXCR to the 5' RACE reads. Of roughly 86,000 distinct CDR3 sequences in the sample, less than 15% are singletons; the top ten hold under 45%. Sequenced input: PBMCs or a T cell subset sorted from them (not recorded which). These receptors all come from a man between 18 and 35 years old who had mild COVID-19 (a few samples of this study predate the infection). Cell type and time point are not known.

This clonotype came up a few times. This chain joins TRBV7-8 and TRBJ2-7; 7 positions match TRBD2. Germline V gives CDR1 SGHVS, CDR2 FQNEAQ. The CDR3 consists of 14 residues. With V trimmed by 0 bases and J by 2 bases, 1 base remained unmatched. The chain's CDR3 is CASSLAAGAYEQYV. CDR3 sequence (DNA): TGTGCCAGCAGCTTAGCGGCGGGGGCCTACGAGCAGTACGTC.

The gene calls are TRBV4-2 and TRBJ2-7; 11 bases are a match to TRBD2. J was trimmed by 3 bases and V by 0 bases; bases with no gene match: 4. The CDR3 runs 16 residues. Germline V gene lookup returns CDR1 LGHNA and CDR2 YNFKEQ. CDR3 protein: CASSQETGLADYEQYF. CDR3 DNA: TGTGCCAGCAGCCAAGAAACGGGACTAGCGGACTACGAGCAGTACTTC.

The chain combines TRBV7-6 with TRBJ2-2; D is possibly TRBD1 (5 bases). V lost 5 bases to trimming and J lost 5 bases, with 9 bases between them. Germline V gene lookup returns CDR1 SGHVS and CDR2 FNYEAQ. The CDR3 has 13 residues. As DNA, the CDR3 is TGTGCCAGCAGCGTCAGGGTTACCGGGGAGCTGTTTTTT. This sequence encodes CASSVRVTGELFF. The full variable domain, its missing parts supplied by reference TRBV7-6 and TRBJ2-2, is GAGVSQSPRYKVTKRGQDVALRCDPISGHVSLYWYRQALGQGPEFLTYFNYEAQQDKSGLPNDRFSAERPEGSISTLTIQRTEQRDSAMYRCASSVRVTGELFFGEGSRLTVL.

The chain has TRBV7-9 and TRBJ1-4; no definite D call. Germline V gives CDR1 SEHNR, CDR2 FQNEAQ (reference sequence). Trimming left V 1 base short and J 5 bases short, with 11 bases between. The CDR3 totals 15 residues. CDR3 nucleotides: TGTGCCAGCAGCTTAGTTTTTCGGGCCAATGAAAAACTGTTTTTT. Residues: CASSLVFRANEKLFF.

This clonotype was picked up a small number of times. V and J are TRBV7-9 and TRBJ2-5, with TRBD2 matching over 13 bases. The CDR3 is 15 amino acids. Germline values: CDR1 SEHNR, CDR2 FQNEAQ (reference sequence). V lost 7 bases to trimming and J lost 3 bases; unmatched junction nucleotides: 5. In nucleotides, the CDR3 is TGTGCCAGCAACCTTGGACTAGCGGGGGAAGAGACCCAGTACTTC. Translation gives CASNLGLAGEETQYF.

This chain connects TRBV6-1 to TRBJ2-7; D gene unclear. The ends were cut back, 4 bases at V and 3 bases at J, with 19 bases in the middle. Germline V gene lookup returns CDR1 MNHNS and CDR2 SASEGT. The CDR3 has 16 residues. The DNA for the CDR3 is TGTGCCAGCAGTGTAGATACCTCGGCCGGGCGCTACGAGCAGTACGTC. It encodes CASSVDTSAGRYEQYV.

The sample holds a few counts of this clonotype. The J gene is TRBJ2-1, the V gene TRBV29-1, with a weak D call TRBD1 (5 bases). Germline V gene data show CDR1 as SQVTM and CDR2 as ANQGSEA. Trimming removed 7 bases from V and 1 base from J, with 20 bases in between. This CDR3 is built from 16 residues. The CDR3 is CSAHGAEVDSYNEQFF. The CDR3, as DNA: TGCAGCGCCCATGGGGCAGAAGTGGATTCCTACAATGAGCAGTTCTTC.

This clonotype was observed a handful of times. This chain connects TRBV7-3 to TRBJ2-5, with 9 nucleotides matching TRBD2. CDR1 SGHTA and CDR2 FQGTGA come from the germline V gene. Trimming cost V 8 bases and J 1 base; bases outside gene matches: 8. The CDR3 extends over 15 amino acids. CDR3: CASCSSGGSQETQYF. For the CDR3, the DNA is TGTGCCAGCTGCTCCAGCGGGGGGTCCCAAGAGACCCAGTACTTC.

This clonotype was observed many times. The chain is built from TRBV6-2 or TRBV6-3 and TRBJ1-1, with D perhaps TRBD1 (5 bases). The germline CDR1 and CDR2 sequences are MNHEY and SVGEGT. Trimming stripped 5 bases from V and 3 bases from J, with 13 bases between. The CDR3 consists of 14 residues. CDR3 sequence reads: CASSPDMAYTEAFF. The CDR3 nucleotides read TGTGCCAGCAGTCCGGACATGGCTTACACTGAAGCTTTCTTT.

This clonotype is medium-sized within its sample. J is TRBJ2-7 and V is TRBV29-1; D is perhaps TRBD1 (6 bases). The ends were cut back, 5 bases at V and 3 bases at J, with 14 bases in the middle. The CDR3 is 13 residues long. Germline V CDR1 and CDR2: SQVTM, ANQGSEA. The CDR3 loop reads CSVRAGDSYEQYF. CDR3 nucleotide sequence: TGCAGCGTTCGAGCAGGGGATAGCTACGAGCAGTACTTC.